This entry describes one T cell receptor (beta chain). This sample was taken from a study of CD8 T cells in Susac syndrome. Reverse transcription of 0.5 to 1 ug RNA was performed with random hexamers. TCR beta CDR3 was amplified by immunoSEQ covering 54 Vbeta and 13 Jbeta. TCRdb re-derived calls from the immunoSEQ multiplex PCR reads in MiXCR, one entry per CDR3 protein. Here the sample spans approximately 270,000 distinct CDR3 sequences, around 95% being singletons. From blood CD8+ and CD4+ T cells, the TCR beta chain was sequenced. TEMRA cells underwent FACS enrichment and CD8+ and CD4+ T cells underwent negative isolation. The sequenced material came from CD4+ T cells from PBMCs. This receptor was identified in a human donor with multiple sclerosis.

In DNA form, the CDR3 reads TGTGCCAGTAAATTGAGGTCAGGGGTGAACACTGAAGCTTTCTTT. Translating it yields CASKLRSGVNTEAFF. The gene calls are TRBV19 and TRBJ1-1; TRBD1 is a possible D gene (6 bases). Germline V gives CDR1 LNHDA, CDR2 SQIVND (reference sequence). Trimming shortened V by 7 bases and J by 0 bases, and 15 bases separated the two germline ends. There are 15 residues in the CDR3.